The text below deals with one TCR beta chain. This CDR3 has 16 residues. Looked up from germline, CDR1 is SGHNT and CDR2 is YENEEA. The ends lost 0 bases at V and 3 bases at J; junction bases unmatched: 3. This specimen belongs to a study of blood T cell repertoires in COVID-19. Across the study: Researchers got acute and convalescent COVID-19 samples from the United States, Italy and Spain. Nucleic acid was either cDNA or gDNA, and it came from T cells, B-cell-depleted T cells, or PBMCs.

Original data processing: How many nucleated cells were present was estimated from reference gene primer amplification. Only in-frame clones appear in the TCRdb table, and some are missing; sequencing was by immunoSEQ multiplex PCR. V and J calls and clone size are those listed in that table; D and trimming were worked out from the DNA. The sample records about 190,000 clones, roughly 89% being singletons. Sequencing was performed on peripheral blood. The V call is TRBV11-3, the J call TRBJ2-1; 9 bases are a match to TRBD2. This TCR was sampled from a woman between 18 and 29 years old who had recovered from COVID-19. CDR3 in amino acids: CASSLDPAGGYNEQFF. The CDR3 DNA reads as TGTGCCAGCAGCTTAGATCCAGCGGGAGGCTACAATGAGCAGTTCTTC.